These T cell receptor beta chains were read from a single sample in a study of Ad26.COV2.S vaccination and SARS-CoV-2 variants. The protocol was immunoSEQ multiplex PCR, while the TCRdb copy is restricted to in-frame clones and leaves out a portion. The data contain over 400,000 clones, 92% of them seen just once; the ten biggest clones take up under 2%. The sequenced sample was peripheral blood, obtained in a trial of Ad26.COV2.S vaccine versus placebo. The receptors were sampled from a person between 18 and 59 years old who received the Ad26.COV2.S COVID-19 vaccine or a placebo. Both conserved end residues are part of each CDR3. D genes are given only for firm matches. The size field is filled for only some rows; it gives once, few, many or a size class.

V	D	size	J	DNA	CDR3
TRBV18	.	.	TRBJ1-4	TGTGCCAGCTCACCAAGGATAGGAACCACTAATGAAAAACTGTTTTTT	CASSPRIGTTNEKLFF
TRBV11-2	.	.	TRBJ1-1	TGTGCCAGCAGCTCACCCTTTTCGGAGTCCACTGAAGCTTTCTTT	CASSSPFSESTEAFF
TRBV6-6	TRBD1	.	TRBJ2-7	TGTGCCAGCAGTTTCCGACAGGGTAGCTCCTACGAGCAGTACTTC	CASSFRQGSSYEQYF
TRBV19	.	.	TRBJ1-4	TGTGCCAGTAGTACTACAGGGCTCGGTGAAAAACTGTTTTTT	CASSTTGLGEKLFF
TRBV9	.	.	TRBJ1-3	TGTGCCAGCTCCTTAGCGGAGCTTGGAAACACCATATATTTT	CASSLAELGNTIYF
TRBV21-1	.	.	TRBJ1-6	TGTGCCAGCAGCAAAGGCACCGGTGGGCCCCTCCACTTT	CASSKGTGGPLHF
TRBV20-1	.	.	TRBJ2-1	TGCAGTGCTAGTTTGTTGGTCACCGGATCCAACAATGAGCAGTTCTTC	CSASLLVTGSNNEQFF
TRBV14	.	.	TRBJ2-7	TGTGCCAGCAGCCAACTCTTGAATGCAGGGCACCACGAGCAGTACTTC	CASSQLLNAGHHEQYF
TRBV5-4	TRBD2	.	TRBJ2-1	TGTGCCAGCAGCCCACTAGATTCCGGGGGGACGGACAATGAGCAGTTCTTC	CASSPLDSGGTDNEQFF
TRBV3-1/TRBV3-2	TRBD2	.	TRBJ2-5	TGTGCCAGCAGCCCCCTTACAACGGGCAGCGGGGGGTTAGAGACCCAGTACTTC	CASSPLTTGSGGLETQYF
TRBV4-2	.	.	TRBJ2-2	TGTGCCAGCAGCCAAGACTTCAAAGGGTCTCCAGGAGGGCTGTTTTTT	CASSQDFKGSPGGLFF
TRBV6-5	.	.	TRBJ2-7	TGTGCCAGCAGTATGGAAACCTACGAGCAGTACTTC	CASSMETYEQYF
TRBV7-9	TRBD2	.	TRBJ2-5	TGTGCCAGCAGTCCAGCGGGGGAGGAGGAGACCCAGTACTTC	CASSPAGEEETQYF
TRBV29-1	.	.	TRBJ2-1	TGCAGCGTTGTTAGGTTAGGGACCTCCTACAATGAGCAGTTCTTC	CSVVRLGTSYNEQFF
TRBV4-1	.	.	TRBJ2-4	TGCGCCAGCAGCCAACCAACAGGATATGGAGCCAAAAACATTCAGTACTTC	CASSQPTGYGAKNIQYF
TRBV5-5	TRBD1	.	TRBJ2-7	TGTGCCAGCAGCTGGGACAGATCGTACGAGCAGTACTTC	CASSWDRSYEQYF
TRBV5-6	.	.	TRBJ1-2	TGTGCCAGCAGCTTCTACGGGGGCGGTGGCTACACCTTC	CASSFYGGGGYTF
TRBV27	.	.	TRBJ1-1	TGTGCCAGCAGTGTAAATCCCGGAAGGGCGGTAGCTTTCTTT	CASSVNPGRAVAFF
TRBV18	TRBD1	.	TRBJ1-6	TGTGCCAGCTCACCCGAATCGCGGACAGGGCTCTCCTATAATTCACCCCTCCACTTT	CASSPESRTGLSYNSPLHF
TRBV3-1/TRBV3-2	TRBD2	.	TRBJ2-1	TGTGCCAGCAGCCAAGTTCTCGGAGCGGGGGGTTACAATGGGCAGTTCTTC	CASSQVLGAGGYNGQFF
TRBV3-1/TRBV3-2	TRBD2	.	TRBJ2-5	TGTGCCAGCAGCCAGAACGGGACTAGCGGGGACTCCGCGGAGACCCAGTACTTC	CASSQNGTSGDSAETQYF
TRBV7-8	.	.	TRBJ2-2	TGTGCCTGTGTGACAGGAGTCACCGGGGAGCTGTTTTTT	CACVTGVTGELFF
TRBV18	.	.	TRBJ2-1	TGTGCCAGCTCACCAAATAGCCAGGTCAATGAGCAGTTCTTC	CASSPNSQVNEQFF
TRBV19	.	.	TRBJ2-2	TGTGCCAGCCGGACAGCCGCTATGGACACCGGGGAGCTGTTTTTT	CASRTAAMDTGELFF
TRBV5-8	.	.	TRBJ2-7	TGTGCCAGCAGCTTGTACGAGCAGTACTTC	CASSLYEQYF
TRBV4-1	TRBD2	.	TRBJ2-1	TGCGCCAGCAGCCAAGAAGCCGGGACTAGCGGTCGGGGTGAGCAGTTCTTC	CASSQEAGTSGRGEQFF
TRBV4-1	TRBD2	.	TRBJ2-1	TGCGCCAGCAGCTCCTCTAGCGGCTGGGGGCAGTTCTTC	CASSSSSGWGQFF
TRBV3-1/TRBV3-2	.	.	TRBJ1-6	TGTGCCAGCAGGACAGGTTATTCCTATAATTCACCCCTCCACTTT	CASRTGYSYNSPLHF
TRBV18	.	.	TRBJ1-5	TGTGCCAGCTCACCACCAGGGGATCAGCCCCAGCATTTT	CASSPPGDQPQHF
TRBV2	TRBD1	.	TRBJ2-7	TGTGCCAGCACGAAGGGACAGAACTACGAGCAGTACTTC	CASTKGQNYEQYF
TRBV12-3/TRBV12-4	.	.	TRBJ2-3	TGTGCCAGCACCCGATACAAGACAGATACGCAGTATTTT	CASTRYKTDTQYF
TRBV24-1	.	.	TRBJ2-5	TGTGCCACCAGTGATTTCGGAGAGACCCAGTACTTC	CATSDFGETQYF
TRBV27	.	.	TRBJ2-2	TGTGCCAGCAGTTCCTGGACGGGGAACACCGGGGAGCTGTTTTTT	CASSSWTGNTGELFF
TRBV4-3	.	once	TRBJ1-4	TGCGCCAGCAGTCCCAAGAGGTCAGGGTATGAAAAACTGTTTTTT	CASSPKRSGYEKLFF
TRBV7-2	.	.	TRBJ1-2	TGTGCCAGCAGCTTAAAAGTTCTCGGGGGGGATGGCTACACCTTC	CASSLKVLGGDGYTF
TRBV5-8	.	once	TRBJ2-7	TGTGCCAGCAGAACGAGATTGGGCGACAGACACTTCTCCTACGAGCAGTACTTC	CASRTRLGDRHFSYEQYF
TRBV4-3	.	.	TRBJ2-5	TGCGCCAGCAGACGGGGGCGGGGGCCAACAAAGACCCAGTACTTC	CASRRGRGPTKTQYF
TRBV5-4	TRBD1	.	TRBJ1-4	TGTGCCAGTTCCACAGGGGAGGGAAATGAAAAACTGTTTTTT	CASSTGEGNEKLFF
TRBV3-1/TRBV3-2	.	.	TRBJ1-4	TGTGCCAGCAGCCAAGGACACCTGACAGACCCTAATGAAAAACTGTTTTTT	CASSQGHLTDPNEKLFF
TRBV27	TRBD1	.	TRBJ2-1	TGTGCCAGCCGGGACAGGGAGGACACGTTGGGCAATGAGCAGTTCTTC	CASRDREDTLGNEQFF
TRBV9	.	.	TRBJ2-3	TGTGCCAGCAGCGTAGAGGCGGGGTATTACACAGATACGCAGTATTTT	CASSVEAGYYTDTQYF
TRBV10-1	.	.	TRBJ2-5	TGCGCCAGCAGCGTCGATCCTCAAGAGACCCAGTACTTC	CASSVDPQETQYF
TRBV30	.	.	TRBJ1-6	TGTGCCTGGAGTTACGCGGGGGGCCGAATAAACTATAATTCACCCCTCCACTTT	CAWSYAGGRINYNSPLHF
TRBV27	.	.	TRBJ1-5	TGTGCCAGCAGTCCCCTGGGGGGGAAAACTAGCAATCAGCCCCAGCATTTT	CASSPLGGKTSNQPQHF
TRBV19	TRBD1	.	TRBJ2-7	TGTGCCAGTAGCCCTCGGGACAGCAGTCCCGAGCAGTACTTC	CASSPRDSSPEQYF
TRBV5-5	.	.	TRBJ2-4	TGTGCCAGCAGCTCGAGGGGAATTTCGAACATTCAGTACTTC	CASSSRGISNIQYF
TRBV7-2	.	.	TRBJ1-2	TGTGCCAGCAGCGGAGCAGCCTCCATCTATGGCTACACCTTC	CASSGAASIYGYTF
TRBV12-2	.	.	TRBJ1-1	TGTGCAAGTCGCTTACGTTTACAGGGGAGGGCTTTCTTT	CASRLRLQGRAFF
TRBV4-3	TRBD1	.	TRBJ2-2	TGCGCCAGCAGCCCACGACGGGACAGGGTAAACACCGGGGAGCTGTTTTTT	CASSPRRDRVNTGELFF
TRBV7-6	TRBD1	.	TRBJ2-1	TGTGCCAGCAGCTTAGACAGGGGGCTTCAGGACGAGCAGTTCTTC	CASSLDRGLQDEQFF
TRBV7-9	.	.	TRBJ2-7	TGTGCCAGCAGCTTAATGTCCTACGAGCAGTACTTC	CASSLMSYEQYF
TRBV30	.	.	TRBJ1-2	TGTGCCTGGAGTGTACGAGATCCCTATGGCTACACCTTC	CAWSVRDPYGYTF
TRBV11-3	.	.	TRBJ2-3	TGTGCCAGCAGCCCCGGTGATACGCAGTATTTT	CASSPGDTQYF
TRBV10-1	TRBD1	.	TRBJ1-1	TGCGCCAGCAGAGGACAGGGAAACACTGAAGCTTTCTTT	CASRGQGNTEAFF
TRBV5-1	TRBD1	.	TRBJ2-3	TGCGCCAGCAGCTCTTTTACTGGGACAGGGGCGGAAACAGATACGCAGTATTTT	CASSSFTGTGAETDTQYF
TRBV4-1	.	.	TRBJ1-3	TGCGCCAGCAGCCAATTTCCAGGGAATTCACCCAACTCTGGAAACACCATATATTTT	CASSQFPGNSPNSGNTIYF